Sequencing of this T cell receptor (beta chain) was carried out in a study of CD8+CD57+ T cells in acquired aplastic anemia (dated by TCRdb to the late 2010s). About the study as a whole: DNA extracted from sorted CD4+ and CD8+ cells had a mean of about 3.2 ug, with a range of about 0.18 to 27.4 ug. CD8+CD57+ expansion was defined as frequency above the mean frequency observed in healthy subjects. The study at large found these results: Around 30 CD8+ CDR3 sequences were shared between patients and controls but appeared highly expressed in patients and within their immunodominant clones. CD8+ Simpson's diversity did not differ significantly between patients and healthy controls (P=0.060).

Flow cytometry had shown CD8+CD57+ cell expansion in the patients selected for sequencing. Severe acquired aplastic anemia was diagnosed in all patients according to International Study of Aplastic Anemia and Agranulocytosis and Camitta criteria. No patient had received any therapy when blood was sampled. TCR repertoires of sorted CD4+ and CD8+ blood T cells from severe aplastic anemia patients and healthy subjects were deep-sequenced in the study. Patients were enrolled under clinicaltrials.gov protocols 00001620, 01623167, 00001397, 00071045, 00081523 and 00961064 in the USA. Ficoll-Paque density gradient centrifugation was used to isolate peripheral blood mononuclear cells. Before DNA extraction, CD4+ and CD8+ T cells were sorted with FACS or magnetic beads. A note on this clonotype: Its antigen has not been determined. Base-call qualities are not available, and no considerably larger clone is one nucleotide away.

According to the germline V gene, CDR1 reads KGHDR and CDR2 reads SFDVKD. The CDR3 sequence holds 13 residues, the cysteine and phenylalanine included. Here the CDR3 DNA is all that survives: 39 bases in frame from base 1. The V end loses 5 bases and the J end loses 5 bases, and a stretch of 11 bases separates them. Profiling of TCR beta VDJ combinations and CDR3 sequences used genomic DNA as the template. TCR repertoire sequencing was run on an Illumina HiSeq 2000. The published analysis was carried out like this. TRBV/TRBJ rearrangement plots, CDR3 size and DJ length profiles, and Simpson's diversity index were used to assess repertoires. Whichever DNA sequence was most abundant in the deep sequencing data was defined as the immunodominant clone. CDR3 amino acid sequences were checked for sharing between subjects and were compared against published repertoires and the VDJdb database. TCRdb itself trimmed the public reads at Q25 with fastp, ran MiXCR and retained productive beta chains. Each entry merges the rows of one CDR3 protein and shows their most common DNA and genes. What appears here as the V and J calls and clone size reflects TCRdb's work, not the paper's. For this sample the table gives about 180,000 distinct CDR3 sequences, of which less than 50% were detected only once. The ten largest clones add up to 10% to 15% of the sample.

The receptor's source is a human donor with aplastic anemia. The V gene is TRBV24-1 and the J gene is TRBJ2-5, with a weak D call of TRBD2 (7 bases match). Specimen: sorted CD4+, CD8+, or CD8+CD57+ T cells (not recorded which) from PBMCs. CDR3 sequence: CATSGEGEETQYF. The DNA reads TGTGCCACCAGTGGGGAGGGGGAGGAGACCCAGTACTTC.